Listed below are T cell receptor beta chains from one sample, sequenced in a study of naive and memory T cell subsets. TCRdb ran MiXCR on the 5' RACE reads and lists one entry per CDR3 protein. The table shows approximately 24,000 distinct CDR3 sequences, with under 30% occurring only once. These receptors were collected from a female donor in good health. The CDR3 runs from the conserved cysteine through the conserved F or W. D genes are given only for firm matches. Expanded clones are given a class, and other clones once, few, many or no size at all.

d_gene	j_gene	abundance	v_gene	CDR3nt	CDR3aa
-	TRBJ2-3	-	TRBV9	TGTGCCAGCAGCCAGAGTAGTACCGGGACAGATACGCAGTATTTT	CASSQSSTGTDTQYF
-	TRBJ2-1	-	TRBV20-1	TGCAGTGCCCAGGGCCGGGGGTACGGTGAGCAGTTCTTC	CSAQGRGYGEQFF
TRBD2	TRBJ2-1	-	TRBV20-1	TGCAGTGCTAGAGACCAGTCCAGCGGGGACCACAATGAGCAGTTCTTC	CSARDQSSGDHNEQFF
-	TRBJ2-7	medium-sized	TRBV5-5	TGTGCCAGCAGCTGGAAACAGCTTACCGAGCAGTACTTC	CASSWKQLTEQYF
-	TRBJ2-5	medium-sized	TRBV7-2	TGTGCCAGCAGCCCACCTGGGCGTGGACAAGAGACCCAGTACTTC	CASSPPGRGQETQYF
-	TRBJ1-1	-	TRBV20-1	TGCAGTGCTAGGTCTTTGGTGGAAGCTTTCTTT	CSARSLVEAFF
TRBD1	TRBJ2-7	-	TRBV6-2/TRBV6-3	TGTGCCAGCAGTTTCGGACAGGGACGCCACGAGCAGTACTTC	CASSFGQGRHEQYF
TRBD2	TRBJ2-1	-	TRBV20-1	TGCAGTGCTAGTGGACTAGCGGGGGGGCTAGGTGAGCAGTTCTTC	CSASGLAGGLGEQFF
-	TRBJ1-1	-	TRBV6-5	TGTGCCACTTGCCGGGGGGGGGGCGTGGTGGCTTTCTTT	CATCRGGGVVAFF
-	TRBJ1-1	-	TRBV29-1	TGCAGCGTCCTTATGAACACTGAAGCTTTCTTT	CSVLMNTEAFF
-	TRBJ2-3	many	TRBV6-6	TGTGCCAGCACAGCAGGCTCAACAGATACGCAGTATTTT	CASTAGSTDTQYF
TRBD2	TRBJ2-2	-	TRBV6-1	TGTGCCAGCCCCAGCGGGAGGGACACCGGGGAGCTGTTTTTT	CASPSGRDTGELFF
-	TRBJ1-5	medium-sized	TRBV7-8	TGTGCCAGCAGCTTAGAAGAGGGTCAGCCCCAGCATTTT	CASSLEEGQPQHF
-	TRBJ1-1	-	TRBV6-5	TGTGCCAGCAGTTATACGAGTAGGGGGAACACTGAAGCTTTCTTT	CASSYTSRGNTEAFF
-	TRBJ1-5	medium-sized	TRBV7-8	TGTGCCAGCAGCTTAGAGCGGGGTTTGAGCAATCAGCCCCAGCATTTT	CASSLERGLSNQPQHF
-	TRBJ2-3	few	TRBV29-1	TGCAGCACCAACGCCGTCGATACGCAGTATTTT	CSTNAVDTQYF
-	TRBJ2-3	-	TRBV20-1	TGCAGTGCTGCCACTAGCAGGGCGGCGGATACGCAGTATTTT	CSAATSRAADTQYF
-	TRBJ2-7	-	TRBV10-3	TGTGCCAACGGGGCCAGCCCCTACGAGCAGTACTTC	CANGASPYEQYF
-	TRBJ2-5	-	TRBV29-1	TGCAGCGGCCTAACAGGGTTCGAGACCCAGTACTTC	CSGLTGFETQYF
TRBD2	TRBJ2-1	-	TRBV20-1	TGCAGTGCTGGGGGGGACTATAATATTGAGCAGTTCTTC	CSAGGDYNIEQFF
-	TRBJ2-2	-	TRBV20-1	TGCAGTGTGCCTAGCCCCTCCGGGGAGCTGTTTTTT	CSVPSPSGELFF
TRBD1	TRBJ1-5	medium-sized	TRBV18	TGTGCCAGCCAGGGACAGCTGAATCAGCCCCAGCATTTT	CASQGQLNQPQHF